What follows are 21 T cell receptor beta chains derived from one specimen sequenced in a study of post-analysis software for immune sequencing data. For these TCRs, the target antigens are not known. Prepared TCR beta cDNA libraries contained unique molecular identifiers. TCRdb processed the PCR reads anew with MiXCR; each CDR3 protein has one entry. Of approximately 730,000 distinct CDR3 sequences in the sample, 25% to 30% were seen once. Findings and limits, study-wide: TRBV segments more frequent in patients than in controls numbered a few and included TRBV5-6, TRBV5-1 and TRBV20-1.

Sample: blood. The receptors were gathered from a girl between 10 and 17 years old with multiple sclerosis.

V is TRBV7-2 and J is TRBJ1-5, with 8 bases matching TRBD1. This CDR3 is 20 amino acids long. Germline CDR1 and CDR2: SGHTA and FQGNSA. V lost 2 bases to trimming and J lost 0 bases; unmatched junction nucleotides: 15. CDR3 sequence: CASSLTGAGGSSYSNQPQHF. The CDR3 DNA sequence: TGTGCCAGCAGCTTAACCGGGGCAGGGGGCTCCTCTTATAGCAATCAGCCCCAGCATTTT.

This clonotype was detected only a few times. This chain uses TRBV6-4 with TRBJ2-1; 10 bases map to TRBD2. The germline gives CDR1 MRHNA, CDR2 SNTAGT. Trimming removed 8 bases from V and 2 bases from J; junction bases left unmatched: 6. The CDR3 is 15 amino acids. CDR3 sequence (DNA): TGTGCCAGCCGGGAGCGGGGGGGCACCTACAATGAGCAGTTCTTC. This translates into CASRERGGTYNEQFF.

This clonotype was recorded a few times. This chain links TRBV6-1 with TRBJ1-6; a weak D match, TRBD1 (5 bases). This CDR3 has 16 amino acids. From germline, CDR1 is MNHNS and CDR2 SASEGT. The V gene lost 1 base and the J gene lost 12 bases, with 19 bases spanning the gap. The CDR3, as DNA: TGTGCCAGCAGTGAAGATCTAGGCGGGGCAGGTCGACCCCTCCACTTT. Amino acids: CASSEDLGGAGRPLHF.

A note on this clonotype: At one end, the junction sequence differs from germline, possibly due to a read error. The V and J genes are TRBV20-1 and TRBJ2-6, with TRBD1 as a possible D gene (6 bases). CDR1 DFQATT and CDR2 SNEGSKA come from the germline V gene (reference sequence). This CDR3 is 17 amino acids long. The CDR3 DNA follows: TGCAGTGCTGACAGGTCCCAAGTGGATTCTGGGACCAACGTCCTGACTTTC. Encoded protein: CSADRSQVDSGTNVLTF.

This clonotype was counted at least ten times. CDR3 DNA: TGTGCCATCAGTGAGTCCTTTTCTGGGGCCAACGTCCTGACTTTC. Its protein is CAISESFSGANVLTF. The genes are TRBV10-3 and TRBJ2-6; the D is unclear. V lost 0 bases, J lost 1 base, and 4 bases lay in between. Germline assignment: CDR1 ENHRY and CDR2 SYGVKD. The CDR3 is 15 residues long.

The CDR3 here is CSAPKTVNTEAFF. Written as DNA, the CDR3 is TGCAGTGCACCAAAGACCGTGAACACTGAAGCTTTCTTT. The chain combines TRBV20-1 with TRBJ1-1; D unresolved. CDR3 length: 13 residues. The V end lost 6 bases, the J end lost 0 bases, and 11 bases lay between the germline ends. The germline CDR1 and CDR2 sequences are DFQATT and SNEGSKA (reference sequence).

The rearrangement uses TRBV7-2 and TRBJ2-5, with TRBD2 matching over 8 bases. CDR3 length: 13 residues. CDR1 and CDR2 from the germline V gene are SGHTA and FQGNSA. J gave up 11 bases and V 5 bases, and 10 bases lay outside the gene matches. CDR3 region: CASSPGLRGAQYF. CDR3 coding DNA: TGTGCCAGCAGCCCCGGACTGCGGGGGGCGCAGTACTTC.

The rearrangement links TRBV6-1 to TRBJ1-2; D is possibly TRBD1 (6 bases). The CDR3 is 13 residues long. Germline V gene sequence: CDR1 MNHNS, CDR2 SASEGT. V lost 7 bases and J 8 bases, leaving 17 bases between the germline ends. The CDR3 spells CASNRGHIKGYTF. The CDR3, as DNA: TGTGCCAGCAATCGGGGGCATATCAAGGGCTACACCTTC.

V and J are TRBV6-2 or TRBV6-3 and TRBJ2-1, with 7 bases fitting TRBD2. Germline V gene data show CDR1 as MNHEY and CDR2 as SVGEGT. The V gene end was trimmed by 6 bases and the J gene end by 4 bases; junction bases not matched to a gene: 6. There are 14 residues in the CDR3. This chain's CDR3 is CASSNAGVYNEQFF. The CDR3 coding sequence is TGTGCCAGCAGCAACGCGGGGGTATACAATGAGCAGTTCTTC.

The V gene is TRBV10-3, the J gene TRBJ2-2, with TRBD1 as a possible D gene (6 bases). Germline V gene lookup returns CDR1 ENHRY and CDR2 SYGVKD. The CDR3 covers 16 residues. The ends were cut back, 6 bases at V and 0 bases at J, with 14 bases in the middle. The CDR3 spells CAIRGTSPANTGELFF. CDR3 DNA: TGTGCCATCAGGGGGACATCCCCGGCGAACACCGGGGAGCTGTTTTTT.

This clonotype was recorded a few times. The chain joins TRBV4-1 to TRBJ1-6; D is uncertain. V shed 1 base and J shed 9 bases, with 13 bases lying between them. CDR3 length equals 15 residues. CDR1 is MGHRA and CDR2 is YSYEKL in the germline V gene. The CDR3 sequence: CASSQVGSSGSPLHF. Written as DNA, the CDR3 is TGCGCCAGCAGCCAAGTAGGCAGCAGCGGTTCACCCCTCCACTTT.

This clonotype occurred a few times. The CDR3 DNA sequence: TGTGCCAGCAAGCGGGAGAGTGCGACCCAGTACTTC. Translating gives CASKRESATQYF. The chain uses TRBV12-3 or TRBV12-4 and TRBJ2-5; 8 bases fit TRBD2. This CDR3 is built from 12 residues. Germline trimming cut 7 bases from V and 7 bases from J; bases unmatched to any gene: 5.

This clonotype occurred a few times. The chain combines TRBV25-1 with TRBJ2-3; 9 bases match TRBD2. The V gene's germline CDR1 is MGHDK and CDR2 SYGVNS. This CDR3 contains 15 residues. Trimming at V came to 5 bases and at J to 5 bases, leaving 8 bases not matched to a gene. The DNA for the CDR3 is TGTGCCAGCAGTCCCCGAGGTAGCGGGAGAGATACGCAGTATTTT. This sequence encodes CASSPRGSGRDTQYF.

The genes are TRBV27 and TRBJ2-5; D gene ambiguous. The J call is in doubt because the DNA end fits TRBJ2-7 better. Per the germline V gene, CDR1 is MNHEY and CDR2 is SMNVEV (reference sequence). This CDR3 spans 14 amino acids. CDR3: CASSLGPTFYEQYF. The CDR3 DNA sequence: TGTGCCAGCAGTTTAGGGCCGACCTTCTACGAGCAGTACTTC.

This rearrangement joins TRBV20-1 to TRBJ1-2; a weak D match, TRBD1 (5 bases). V lost 0 bases and J lost 5, with 13 bases in between. Germline values: CDR1 DFQATT, CDR2 SNEGSKA (reference sequence). CDR3 length: 14 residues. DNA of the CDR3: TGCAGTGCTAGAGAGGTCAGGGCTCAATATGGCTACACCTTC. Translating gives CSAREVRAQYGYTF.

This clonotype was observed a handful of times. The chain recombines TRBV6-1 with TRBJ2-1; 11 nucleotides agree with TRBD2. The germline gives CDR1 MNHNS, CDR2 SASEGT. With 6 bases clipped from V and 9 bases from J, the junction kept 7 bases outside the gene matches. The CDR3 has 14 amino acids. In nucleotides, the CDR3 is TGTGCCAGCAGACTAGCGGGGGCCGGGGGTGAGCAGTTCTTC. This translates into CASRLAGAGGEQFF.

There are a few counts of this clonotype. The CDR3 DNA reads as TGTGCCAGCACACCGGACACAGGGTCGGCCCAGCCCCAGCATTTT. Residues: CASTPDTGSAQPQHF. J is TRBJ1-5 and V is TRBV12-3 or TRBV12-4; a possible D gene is TRBD1 (6 bases). The CDR3 is 15 residues long. Deletions cut 7 bases from V and 7 bases from J, with 20 bases between.

The J gene is TRBJ1-5, the V gene TRBV7-9; TRBD1 agrees at 8 bases. The CDR3 has 14 residues. Germline V gene data show CDR1 as SEHNR and CDR2 as FQNEAQ (reference sequence). Unmatched junction bases numbered 4, after V lost 3 bases and J lost 6 bases. The CDR3 coding sequence is TGTGCCAGCAGCTTGGGACAGGAATCTCAGCCCCAGCATTTT. Its protein product is CASSLGQESQPQHF.

This clonotype has a handful of counts. This rearrangement joins TRBV12-3 or TRBV12-4 to TRBJ1-2; 7 positions agree with TRBD1. Trimming at V came to 4 bases and at J to 1 base, leaving 9 bases not matched to a gene. The CDR3 has 16 residues. The chain's CDR3 is CASSSPDRALNYGYTF. Here the CDR3 DNA reads TGTGCCAGCAGTTCACCCGACAGGGCGCTTAACTATGGCTACACCTTC.

The V and J genes are TRBV28 and TRBJ2-1; 7 bases agree with TRBD2. The CDR3 is 14 residues long. Germline CDR1 reads MDHEN; CDR2 reads SYDVKM. Trimming at V came to 10 bases and at J to 0 bases, leaving 6 bases not matched to a gene. The CDR3, as DNA: TGTGCCACCCTAGCGGAAATCTCCTACAATGAGCAGTTCTTC. This sequence encodes CATLAEISYNEQFF. The full variable domain, completed using reference TRBV28 and TRBJ2-1, is DVKVTQSSRYLVKRTGEKVFLECVQDMDHENMFWYRQDPGLGLRLIYFSYDVKMKEKGDIPEGYSVSREKKERFSLILESASTNQTSMYLCATLAEISYNEQFFGPGTRLTVL.

This chain uses TRBV6-1 with TRBJ2-2; D is unresolved. Germline V gene lookup returns CDR1 MNHNS and CDR2 SASEGT. V lost 9 bases and J lost 1, with 9 bases in between. This CDR3 contains 13 residues. CDR3 protein: CASTDRNTGELFF. CDR3 DNA: TGTGCCAGTACGGACCGGAACACCGGGGAGCTGTTTTTT.